Listed below are T cell receptor beta chains from one sample, sequenced in a study of early T cells in non-severe SARS-CoV-2 infection. TCRdb re-analysed the 5' RACE reads in MiXCR, keeping a single row per CDR3 protein. The sample lists roughly 60,000 distinct CDR3 sequences; more than 7% were seen once. Sequenced sample: whole blood. These receptors all come from an adult who was a healthcare worker with PCR-confirmed SARS-CoV-2 infection or an uninfected control (not recorded which). The CDR3 runs from the conserved cysteine through the conserved F or W. Fields, in order: D gene, clone size, V gene, J gene, CDR3 length, CDR3 DNA, CDR3 protein. The D gene is left open where the match is weak. The size of a clone is reported for some rows only, either as once, few or many, or as a class for expanded clones.

TRBD2	few	TRBV7-9	TRBJ2-2	18	TGTGCCAGCAGGAGTGTGCTAGCGGGAGTCCAGAACACCGGGGAGCTGTTTTTT	CASRSVLAGVQNTGELFF
-	-	TRBV20-1	TRBJ2-5	15	TGCAGTGCCCCGAGACGGGGGGCCAGATTGGGGACCCAGTACTTC	CSAPRRGARLGTQYF
TRBD2	many	TRBV20-1	TRBJ2-3	16	TGCAGTGCTAGAGACCTAGCGGGAGGGCCCACAGATACGCAGTATTTT	CSARDLAGGPTDTQYF
-	many	TRBV18	TRBJ1-2	16	TGTGCCAGCTCACCATCGACCCTCCCAGGCAACTATGGCTACACCTTC	CASSPSTLPGNYGYTF
-	-	TRBV7-9	TRBJ2-7	12	TGTGCCAGCAGGTCCGGGACCTACGAGCAGTACTTC	CASRSGTYEQYF
TRBD2	many	TRBV7-9	TRBJ2-2	16	TGTGCCAGCAGCCCCCCTCAAGCGGGAGGTACCGGGGAGCTGTTTTTT	CASSPPQAGGTGELFF
-	many	TRBV7-9	TRBJ2-7	15	TGTGCCAGCAGCTCCTCCCTAGGAGGAGTCCACGAGCAGTACTTC	CASSSSLGGVHEQYF
-	few	TRBV14	TRBJ1-3	14	TGTGCCAGCAGCCAACGGATCAGCGGAAACACCATATATTTT	CASSQRISGNTIYF
-	-	TRBV10-1	TRBJ1-5	16	TGCGCCAGCACCCTCAGTCCGGGAGGCCCCAATCAGCCCCAGCATTTT	CASTLSPGGPNQPQHF
TRBD1	many	TRBV28	TRBJ2-7	13	TGTGCCAGCAGCCGGGGGGACAGGGACGAGCAGTACTTC	CASSRGDRDEQYF
TRBD1	-	TRBV5-1	TRBJ2-7	15	TGCGCCAGCAGCTTGGAAGGGACAGGGGGCCACGAGCAGTACTTC	CASSLEGTGGHEQYF
TRBD2	many	TRBV9	TRBJ2-7	14	TGTGCCAGCAGCGTATTACTAGCGGGCCCCGAGCAGTACTTC	CASSVLLAGPEQYF
TRBD2	few	TRBV24-1	TRBJ2-1	18	TGTGCCACCAGTGATAAGCTAGCGGGGGGCAGCTCCTACAATGAGCAGTTCTTC	CATSDKLAGGSSYNEQFF
TRBD1	few	TRBV5-1	TRBJ1-2	15	TGCGCCAGCAGCTGGGGAACGACAGGGAACTATGGCTACACCTTC	CASSWGTTGNYGYTF
-	many	TRBV7-7	TRBJ2-1	13	TGTGCCAGCAGCTTACCCGATACCGGGGAGCAGTTCTTC	CASSLPDTGEQFF
-	few	TRBV20-1	TRBJ2-5	15	TGCAGTGCTACCCCCGGCATAGCCGGAGGAGAGACCCAGTACTTC	CSATPGIAGGETQYF
-	-	TRBV5-6	TRBJ2-2	15	TGTGCCAGCAGCTTAAGAGGGATCAGGTCCGGGGAGCTGTTTTTT	CASSLRGIRSGELFF